This T cell receptor (beta chain) originates from a study of T cell responses to AZD1222 COVID-19 vaccine. This CDR3 is 16 amino acids long. CDR1 is MGHRA and CDR2 is YSYEKL in the germline V gene. V was clipped by 3 bases and J by 4 bases; unmatched bases: 7. The method was immunoSEQ multiplex PCR; TCRdb's version includes in-frame clones alone and lacks a portion of them. The sample includes some 140,000 clones, about 87% of them seen just once. Details on this clone: Its antigen is as yet unknown.

Points from the study as a whole: It was only after the peak T cell response that any repertoires were sampled.

The sequence derives from an adult in good health. The chain combines TRBV4-1 with TRBJ1-2, with TRBD1 matching over 11 bases. The starting material was peripheral blood, obtained on day 0 of AZD1222 vaccination. The CDR3 sequence is CASSHGSGQGVYGYTF. CDR3 sequence (DNA): TGCGCCAGCAGCCATGGGTCGGGACAGGGGGTCTATGGCTACACCTTC.